This TCR beta chain was recovered during a study of T-cell reconstitution after alpha-beta-depleted transplantation in children. Unique molecular identifiers tagged the TCRbeta library. Each CDR3 protein is one row after TCRdb ran MiXCR on the PCR reads. This table has about 170,000 distinct CDR3 sequences, around 10% appearing once. The CDR3 contains 18 residues. CDR1 and CDR2 (germline): LGHDT, YNNKEL (reference sequence). With respect to this clonotype: Its antigen is currently unknown.

Study findings and constraints: Surviving thymic progenitors and recipient T cells were the source of high TCRbeta diversity at day 60 in some patients.

The chain employs TRBV3-1 and TRBJ2-5; 7 bases map to TRBD2. The clonotype was recovered from a boy between 2 and 10 years old with acute myeloid leukemia, due to receive a stem cell transplant. Sequencing used PBMCs, obtained before TCRalphabeta/CD19-depleted stem cell transplant. The CDR3 coding sequence is TGTACCCGCAGCCCAAGGGGTTGGGGAGGGCCGGTTTGGGAGACCCAGTACTTC. This gives the protein CTRSPRGWGGPVWETQYF.